This is a list of T cell receptor beta chains from one sample in a study of siplizumab effects on memory and regulatory T cells. The method was immunoSEQ multiplex PCR; TCRdb's version includes in-frame clones alone and lacks a portion of them. The data show 100,000 to 120,000 clones, 80% to 95% seen once. Sequenced: CD4+ T cells sorted from blood. The receptors here all came from a human donor in good health. Both conserved end residues are part of each CDR3. D genes are given only for firm matches. A row's size may be missing; if present it is once, few, many or a size class.

V: TRBV7-9; size: NA; D: NA; J: TRBJ1-1; CDR3: CASSFGLHFGTEAFF; DNA: TGTGCCAGCAGCTTCGGATTGCACTTCGGGACTGAAGCTTTCTTT
V: TRBV7-2; size: NA; D: NA; J: TRBJ2-5; CDR3: CASSLLGRGEETQYF; DNA: TGTGCCAGCAGCTTACTAGGCAGGGGGGAGGAGACCCAGTACTTC
V: TRBV6-5; size: NA; D: NA; J: TRBJ2-3; CDR3: CASSYSKRVSTDTQYF; DNA: TGTGCCAGCAGTTACTCGAAGAGGGTTAGCACAGATACGCAGTATTTT
V: TRBV7-7; size: NA; D: TRBD2; J: TRBJ2-3; CDR3: CASSPHPGTSGPGQYF; DNA: TGTGCTAGCAGCCCGCACCCCGGGACTAGCGGTCCCGGGCAGTATTTT
V: TRBV2; size: NA; D: NA; J: TRBJ2-7; CDR3: CASSELLVKNYEQYF; DNA: TGTGCCAGCAGTGAATTACTCGTCAAGAACTACGAGCAGTACTTC
V: TRBV5-1; size: NA; D: TRBD2; J: TRBJ2-1; CDR3: CASSLGLAGDYDEQFF; DNA: TGCGCCAGCAGCTTGGGACTAGCGGGAGATTACGATGAGCAGTTCTTC
V: TRBV11-2; size: few; D: TRBD2; J: TRBJ2-7; CDR3: CASSLSASGGYEQYF; DNA: TGTGCCAGCAGCTTAAGCGCTAGCGGGGGATACGAGCAGTACTTC
V: TRBV4-1; size: once; D: TRBD2; J: TRBJ2-4; CDR3: CASSRDGGKENIQYF; DNA: TGCGCCAGCAGCCGGGACGGGGGGAAGGAAAACATTCAGTACTTC
V: TRBV11-3; size: once; D: TRBD2; J: TRBJ2-2; CDR3: CASSLGTRFRGDHTGELFF; DNA: TGTGCCAGCAGCTTAGGGACTAGGTTTCGAGGGGATCACACCGGGGAGCTGTTTTTT
V: TRBV27; size: few; D: NA; J: TRBJ1-1; CDR3: CASSLRGNTEAFF; DNA: TGTGCCAGCAGTTTAAGGGGGAACACTGAAGCTTTCTTT
V: TRBV10-2; size: NA; D: NA; J: TRBJ2-2; CDR3: CASSARVAGNTGELFF; DNA: TGCGCCAGCAGTGCCCGGGTAGCCGGGAACACCGGGGAGCTGTTTTTT
V: TRBV10-3; size: NA; D: NA; J: TRBJ1-2; CDR3: CAISESTGRNYGYTF; DNA: TGTGCCATCAGTGAGTCTACCGGGAGGAACTATGGCTACACCTTC
V: TRBV9; size: NA; D: NA; J: TRBJ1-3; CDR3: CASSTTESSGNTIYF; DNA: TGTGCCAGCAGCACGACGGAGAGCTCTGGAAACACCATATATTTT
V: TRBV9; size: NA; D: NA; J: TRBJ1-2; CDR3: CASSDLYGYTF; DNA: TGTGCCAGCAGCGATCTCTATGGCTACACCTTC
V: TRBV11-2; size: NA; D: NA; J: TRBJ1-5; CDR3: CASSLDGVWNQPQHF; DNA: TGTGCCAGCAGCTTAGATGGGGTATGGAATCAGCCCCAGCATTTT
V: TRBV25-1; size: few; D: NA; J: TRBJ1-2; CDR3: CASSEYPHYGYTF; DNA: TGTGCCAGCAGTGAATATCCCCACTATGGCTACACCTTC
V: TRBV19; size: NA; D: NA; J: TRBJ2-2; CDR3: CASTGTNTGELFF; DNA: TGTGCCAGCACAGGTACGAACACCGGGGAGCTGTTTTTT
V: TRBV30; size: NA; D: TRBD2; J: TRBJ2-1; CDR3: CACGGRAAYNEQFF; DNA: TGTGCCTGTGGCGGGAGGGCCGCCTACAATGAGCAGTTCTTC
V: TRBV18; size: NA; D: TRBD1; J: TRBJ2-7; CDR3: CASSPPSGQGGHEQYF; DNA: TGTGCCAGCTCCCCACCATCGGGACAGGGGGGGCACGAGCAGTACTTC
V: TRBV2; size: NA; D: NA; J: TRBJ2-1; CDR3: CASSEELERFF; DNA: TGTGCCAGCAGTGAAGAGCTGGAACGGTTCTTC
V: TRBV5-4; size: NA; D: TRBD1; J: TRBJ2-5; CDR3: CASSVVGTAEETQYF; DNA: TGTGCCAGCAGCGTGGTCGGGACAGCCGAAGAGACCCAGTACTTC
V: TRBV9; size: NA; D: TRBD1; J: TRBJ2-5; CDR3: CASSVARGRETQYF; DNA: TGTGCCAGCAGCGTAGCGAGGGGGCGCGAGACCCAGTACTTC
V: TRBV10-3; size: NA; D: TRBD1; J: TRBJ2-3; CDR3: CAINTGTGGTDTQYF; DNA: TGTGCCATCAACACCGGGACAGGGGGGACAGATACGCAGTATTTT
V: TRBV14; size: NA; D: NA; J: TRBJ2-2; CDR3: CASSPLGATGELFF; DNA: TGTGCCAGCAGCCCCCTAGGGGCTACCGGGGAGCTGTTTTTT
V: TRBV5-1; size: NA; D: NA; J: TRBJ2-6; CDR3: CASSEWGSDFAGANVLTF; DNA: TGCGCCAGCAGCGAATGGGGATCCGATTTCGCTGGGGCCAACGTCCTGACTTTC
V: TRBV18; size: NA; D: NA; J: TRBJ2-7; CDR3: CASSPPNSYYEQYF; DNA: TGTGCCAGCTCACCACCGAATTCTTACTACGAGCAGTACTTC
V: TRBV20-1; size: NA; D: NA; J: TRBJ1-2; CDR3: CSAKETYGYTF; DNA: TGCAGTGCTAAAGAGACTTATGGCTACACCTTC
V: TRBV7-9; size: NA; D: NA; J: TRBJ2-5; CDR3: CASSLGGGDETQYF; DNA: TGTGCCAGCAGCTTAGGCGGGGGCGATGAGACCCAGTACTTC
V: TRBV18; size: NA; D: NA; J: TRBJ1-1; CDR3: CASSPRVRANTGTNTEAFF; DNA: TGTGCCAGCTCACCAAGGGTAAGGGCCAACACAGGGACAAACACTGAAGCTTTCTTT
V: TRBV19; size: NA; D: NA; J: TRBJ2-7; CDR3: CASSKQENWRHSYEQYF; DNA: TGTGCCAGTAGTAAACAGGAAAACTGGCGGCACTCCTACGAGCAGTACTTC
V: TRBV7-2; size: NA; D: NA; J: TRBJ2-1; CDR3: CASSPGNEQFF; DNA: TGTGCCAGCAGCCCTGGGAATGAGCAGTTCTTC
V: TRBV19; size: NA; D: TRBD2; J: TRBJ2-7; CDR3: CASSIVGGGPREQYF; DNA: TGTGCCAGTAGTATAGTCGGGGGAGGGCCGAGGGAGCAGTACTTC
V: TRBV11-3; size: NA; D: NA; J: TRBJ1-3; CDR3: CASSSRTETGNTIYF; DNA: TGTGCCAGCAGCTCCCGGACGGAGACTGGAAACACCATATATTTT
V: TRBV11-1; size: NA; D: NA; J: TRBJ2-1; CDR3: CASSFGKSYNEQFF; DNA: TGTGCCAGCAGCTTCGGGAAGTCCTACAATGAGCAGTTCTTC
V: TRBV9; size: NA; D: NA; J: TRBJ2-1; CDR3: CASSVVGQENNEQFF; DNA: TGTGCCAGCAGCGTGGTTGGTCAGGAAAACAATGAGCAGTTCTTC
V: TRBV5-1; size: once; D: NA; J: TRBJ2-1; CDR3: CASSFTGASYNEQFF; DNA: TGCGCCAGCAGCTTTACGGGGGCCTCCTACAATGAGCAGTTCTTC
V: TRBV6-1; size: NA; D: NA; J: TRBJ1-1; CDR3: CASSDRVRVRGTEAFF; DNA: TGTGCCAGCAGTGATCGGGTTAGGGTCCGCGGGACTGAAGCTTTCTTT
V: TRBV25-1; size: NA; D: NA; J: TRBJ2-7; CDR3: CASLSEVSYEQYF; DNA: TGTGCCAGCCTGTCGGAGGTCTCCTACGAGCAGTACTTC
V: TRBV19; size: few; D: TRBD1; J: TRBJ2-6; CDR3: CASKQGDSGANVLTF; DNA: TGTGCCAGTAAACAGGGGGACTCTGGGGCCAACGTCCTGACTTTC
V: TRBV5-1; size: NA; D: NA; J: TRBJ2-3; CDR3: CASSRPSGSADTQYF; DNA: TGCGCCAGCAGCCGCCCTTCCGGGTCCGCAGATACGCAGTATTTT
V: TRBV6-5; size: NA; D: TRBD2; J: TRBJ2-1; CDR3: CASSILAGGGNEQFF; DNA: TGTGCCAGCAGCATCCTAGCGGGAGGGGGCAATGAGCAGTTCTTC
V: TRBV5-1; size: NA; D: TRBD2; J: TRBJ2-5; CDR3: CASSSGGPQETQYF; DNA: TGCGCCAGCAGCTCGGGGGGGCCCCAAGAGACCCAGTACTTC
V: TRBV9; size: NA; D: NA; J: TRBJ2-7; CDR3: CASSVATTSSYEQYF; DNA: TGTGCCAGCAGCGTAGCAACTACTAGCTCCTACGAGCAGTACTTC
V: TRBV10-1; size: NA; D: TRBD2; J: TRBJ2-3; CDR3: CASGGGVKRELGTDTQYF; DNA: TGCGCCAGCGGAGGTGGGGTTAAGCGGGAGCTTGGCACAGATACGCAGTATTTT
V: TRBV7-8; size: NA; D: NA; J: TRBJ1-2; CDR3: CASSLVQLRGLYGYTF; DNA: TGTGCCAGCAGCTTAGTTCAGTTGCGCGGACTTTATGGCTACACCTTC
V: TRBV4-1; size: NA; D: NA; J: TRBJ2-5; CDR3: CASSQFLRETQYF; DNA: TGCGCCAGCAGCCAATTCCTTCGAGAGACCCAGTACTTC
V: TRBV27; size: once; D: TRBD1; J: TRBJ1-2; CDR3: CASSGGQELYGYTF; DNA: TGTGCCAGCAGTGGGGGACAGGAGCTCTATGGCTACACCTTC
V: TRBV5-1; size: few; D: NA; J: TRBJ1-1; CDR3: CASSLQGVGTEAFF; DNA: TGCGCCAGCAGCTTGCAAGGGGTAGGCACTGAAGCTTTCTTT
V: TRBV11-2; size: NA; D: NA; J: TRBJ1-5; CDR3: CASSLDRNQPQHF; DNA: TGTGCCAGCAGCTTGGACCGCAATCAGCCCCAGCATTTT
V: TRBV6-5; size: NA; D: NA; J: TRBJ2-2; CDR3: CASRVRANTGELFF; DNA: TGTGCCAGCAGAGTTCGCGCGAACACCGGGGAGCTGTTTTTT
V: TRBV5-4; size: NA; D: NA; J: TRBJ1-2; CDR3: CASSLDKAPLYGYTF; DNA: TGTGCCAGCAGCTTGGATAAGGCTCCTCTCTATGGCTACACCTTC
V: TRBV5-1; size: NA; D: TRBD2; J: TRBJ2-7; CDR3: CASSLAPPSGIPYEQYF; DNA: TGCGCCAGCAGCTTGGCTCCTCCTAGCGGGATCCCCTACGAGCAGTACTTC